This T cell receptor beta chain emerged from a study of blood T cell repertoires in COVID-19. At the level of the study: Nucleic acid was either cDNA or gDNA, and it came from T cells, B-cell-depleted T cells, or PBMCs.

The length of the CDR3 is 12 residues. Germline values: CDR1 SEHNR, CDR2 FQNEAQ (reference sequence). V gave up 5 bases and J gave up 5 bases, with 10 bases separating them. Per the study methods: Scientists estimated how many nucleated cells there were by amplifying reference gene primers. Only in-frame clones appear in the TCRdb table, and some are missing; sequencing was by immunoSEQ multiplex PCR. V, J and clone size are those of that table, while D and trimming were read from the DNA. Of 200,000 to 250,000 clones in the sample, 89% were seen once. V is TRBV7-9 and J is TRBJ2-7; no definite D call. The sequencing input was peripheral blood. The clonotype was recovered from a man aged 55 to 69 who had recovered from COVID-19. CDR3 loop: CASSHTIHEQYF. CDR3 nucleotide sequence: TGTGCCAGCAGCCATACAATCCACGAGCAGTACTTC. The full variable domain, completed using reference TRBV7-9 and TRBJ2-7, is DTGVSQNPRHKITKRGQNVTFRCDPISEHNRLYWYRQTLGQGPEFLTYFQNEAQLEKSRLLSDRFSAERPKGSFSTLEIQRTEQGDSAMYLCASSHTIHEQYFGPGTRLTVT.